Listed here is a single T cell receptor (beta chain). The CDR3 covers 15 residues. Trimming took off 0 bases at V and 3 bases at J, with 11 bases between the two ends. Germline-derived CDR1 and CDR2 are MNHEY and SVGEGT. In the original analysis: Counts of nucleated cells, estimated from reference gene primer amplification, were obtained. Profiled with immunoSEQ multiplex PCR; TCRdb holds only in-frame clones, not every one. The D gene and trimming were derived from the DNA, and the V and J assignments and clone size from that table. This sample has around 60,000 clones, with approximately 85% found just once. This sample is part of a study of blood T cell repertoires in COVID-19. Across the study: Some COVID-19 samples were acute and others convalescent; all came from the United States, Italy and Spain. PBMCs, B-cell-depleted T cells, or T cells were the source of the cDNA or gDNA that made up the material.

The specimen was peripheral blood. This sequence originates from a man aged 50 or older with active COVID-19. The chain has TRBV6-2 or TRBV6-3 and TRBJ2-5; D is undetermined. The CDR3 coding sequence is TGTGCCAGCAGTTACTCCCGAGACAATAAAGAGACCCAGTACTTC. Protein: CASSYSRDNKETQYF.